Below, 30 T cell receptor beta chains from the same sample are listed, as sequenced in a study of cytomegalovirus exposure and HLA in healthy donors. PCR was performed using 60 Vbeta and 13 Jbeta primers. The table came from immunoSEQ multiplex PCR; TCRdb's copy has only in-frame clones and leaves some out. This repertoire shows roughly 120,000 clones, 67% found once; its top ten account for about 8.3%. Sequencing input: PBMCs. These receptor sequences come from a man aged 18 to 30 in good health and CMV-seropositive.

The chain employs TRBV15 and TRBJ1-4; TRBD1 is a possible D gene (6 bases). This CDR3 comprises 16 residues. The ends were cut back, 0 bases at V and 7 bases at J, with 15 bases in the middle. Per the germline V gene, CDR1 is LNHNV and CDR2 is YYDKDF (reference sequence). The CDR3 region is CATSRDRGGAGEKLFF. For the CDR3, the DNA is TGTGCCACCAGCAGAGATCGAGGGGGGGCGGGTGAAAAACTGTTTTTT. Full variable domain (missing parts from reference TRBV15 and TRBJ1-4): DAMVIQNPRYQVTQFGKPVTLSCSQTLNHNVMYWYQQKSSQAPKLLFHYYDKDFNNEADTPDNFQSRRPNTSFCFLDIRSPGLGDTAMYLCATSRDRGGAGEKLFFGSGTQLSVL.

Notes on this clone: This sample also contains other DNA sequences that code for the same CDR3. The V and J genes are TRBV27 and TRBJ2-2; maybe TRBD2 (6 bases). Trimming removed 1 base from V and 0 bases from J, with 6 bases in between. Per germline, CDR1 MNHEY and CDR2 SMNVEV (reference sequence). This CDR3 contains 15 residues. CDR3 region: CASSLWGANTGELFF. DNA for the CDR3: TGTGCCAGCAGTTTATGGGGGGCGAACACCGGGGAGCTGTTTTTT.

This clone was picked up a small number of times. The V and J genes are TRBV7-2 and TRBJ1-1, with a weak D call TRBD1 (5 bases). Between the trimmed V and J ends, which lost 5 bases and 4 bases, there was a span of 11 bases. Germline V CDR1 and CDR2: SGHTA, FQGNSA. There are 13 residues in the CDR3. CDR3 DNA: TGTGCCAGCAGCCCAAGGAGGGGCACTGAAGCTTTCTTT. Its translation is CASSPRRGTEAFF.

The CDR3 sequence is CASSEPPTGVVRNTIYF. CDR3 nucleotides: TGTGCCAGCAGTGAACCCCCCACGGGGGTAGTGAGGAACACCATATATTTT. The chain combines TRBV6-1 with TRBJ1-3, with D possibly matching TRBD1 (5 bases). Germline-derived CDR1 and CDR2 are MNHNS and SASEGT. Between the trimmed V and J ends, which lost 2 bases and 7 bases, there was a span of 21 bases. CDR3 length: 17 amino acids.

This clone was counted a single time. The chain uses TRBV5-6 and TRBJ2-3; maybe TRBD2 (5 bases). Per germline, CDR1 SGHDT and CDR2 YYEEEE. This CDR3 comprises 17 residues. V gave up 6 bases and J gave up 4 bases, with 24 bases separating them. The CDR3 is CASTTSLPRDSADTQYF. In DNA, the CDR3 is TGTGCCAGCACCACCTCCCTACCGAGGGATTCTGCAGATACGCAGTATTTT.

This rearrangement joins TRBV27 to TRBJ1-4, with 7 bases fitting TRBD1. This CDR3 contains 14 residues. Germline V CDR1 and CDR2: MNHEY, SMNVEV (reference sequence). The V segment lost 7 bases and the J segment 3 bases; nucleotides outside the gene matches: 5. Here the CDR3 reads CASIRRGPNEKLFF. CDR3 nucleotide sequence: TGTGCCAGCATTAGGAGGGGGCCTAATGAAAAACTGTTTTTT.

The chain joins TRBV5-1 to TRBJ2-5; no clear D gene. Deletions cut 5 bases from V and 3 bases from J, with 8 bases between. This CDR3 contains 12 residues. Germline CDR1 and CDR2: SGHRS and YFSETQ. CDR3 amino acids: CASRQPKETQYF. CDR3 bases: TGCGCCAGCAGACAGCCTAAAGAGACCCAGTACTTC.

The V gene is TRBV7-2, the J gene TRBJ1-6; D gene unclear. Trimming removed 5 bases at V and 4 bases at J, with 3 bases between. The CDR3 has 12 residues. The V gene's germline CDR1 is SGHTA and CDR2 FQGNSA. The CDR3 region has the DNA TGTGCCAGCAGCCCTTATAATTCACCCCTCCACTTT. It encodes CASSPYNSPLHF.

The CDR3 sequence is CASSLQTGVGSGAFF. CDR3 bases: TGTGCCAGCAGTCTTCAGACAGGGGTAGGATCCGGAGCTTTCTTT. V and J are TRBV6-1 and TRBJ1-1; 8 nucleotides match TRBD1. The V and J ends lost 5 bases and 10 bases, in that order; junction bases with no gene match: 15. In germline, CDR1 is MNHNS, CDR2 SASEGT. The CDR3 loop spans 15 amino acids.

This chain uses TRBV6-1 with TRBJ2-1; TRBD2 matches 8 bases. The CDR3 covers 14 residues. Looked up from germline, CDR1 is MNHNS and CDR2 is SASEGT. V lost 6 bases, J lost 6 bases, and 7 bases stayed unmatched. In DNA, the CDR3 is TGTGCCAGCAGGAACGGGGGGGCCGGCAATGAGCAGTTCTTC. This gives the protein CASRNGGAGNEQFF.

V usage is TRBV4-1 and J usage is TRBJ2-5; no firm D call. The DNA end is a closer match to TRBJ2-7, so the J assignment may be wrong. The CDR3 loop spans 16 amino acids. Germline loops: CDR1 MGHRA, CDR2 YSYEKL. This chain's CDR3 is CASSQDSVSFPYEQYF. In DNA, the CDR3 is TGCGCCAGCAGCCAAGACTCTGTCTCCTTTCCCTACGAGCAGTACTTC.

This chain links TRBV19 with TRBJ2-5, with a weak D call TRBD1 (5 bases). Trimming pared 5 bases from V and 4 bases from J, leaving 14 bases between. The CDR3 has 14 amino acids. Germline V gene sequence: CDR1 LNHDA, CDR2 SQIVND (reference sequence). The CDR3 nucleotides read TGTGCCAGTAGTGCTTCAGGGAATCCAGAGACCCAGTACTTC. Translated: CASSASGNPETQYF.

As for this clone: Other nucleotide sequences in the sample specify the same CDR3. V usage is TRBV6-5 and J usage is TRBJ1-1; D is perhaps TRBD1 (5 bases). The CDR3 covers 14 residues. Between the trimmed V and J ends, which lost 5 bases and 1 base, there was a span of 11 bases. Germline lookup yields CDR1 MNHEY and CDR2 SVGAGI. CDR3 bases: TGTGCCAGCAGTCAGGGATTATGGAACACTGAAGCTTTCTTT. Residues: CASSQGLWNTEAFF.

The chain carries TRBV6-4 and TRBJ1-2, with TRBD1 matching over 7 bases. The CDR3 runs to 14 residues. Per the germline V gene, CDR1 is MRHNA and CDR2 is SNTAGT. V lost 4 bases and J lost 7; bases outside the gene matches: 9. The CDR3 DNA follows: TGTGCCAGCAGTGCCGTCCCGACAGGGTGTGGCTACACCTTC. It specifies CASSAVPTGCGYTF.

J is TRBJ1-4 and V is TRBV14; the D gene is possibly TRBD1 (6 bases). The germline V and J ends were trimmed by 4 bases and 10 bases, with 13 bases remaining between them. Germline CDR1 and CDR2: SGHDN and FVKESK. The CDR3 runs to 13 residues. For the CDR3, the DNA is TGTGCCAGCAGCCTCGGTGGGGGCGGAAAACTGTTTTTT. The encoded protein is CASSLGGGGKLFF.

This chain joins TRBV29-1 and TRBJ1-2; D not certain. The CDR3 length is 12 residues. The germline V gene encodes CDR1 SQVTM and CDR2 ANQGSEA. V was pared by 6 bases and J by 4 bases, with 12 bases between. CDR3: CSVQTFGYGYTF. The CDR3 nucleotides are TGCAGCGTCCAAACTTTCGGCTATGGCTACACCTTC.

This chain connects TRBV7-2 to TRBJ2-6; D is unclear. This CDR3 contains 15 residues. Between the trimmed V and J ends, which lost 3 bases and 4 bases, there was a span of 10 bases. Germline CDR1 and CDR2: SGHTA and FQGNSA. The CDR3, as DNA: TGTGCCAGCAGCTTCTTCGGAGTGGGGGCCAACGTCCTGACTTTC. Protein product: CASSFFGVGANVLTF.

The chain has TRBV2 and TRBJ2-3; no reliable D call. Trimming took 8 bases from V and 1 from J, leaving 10 bases between them. The germline V gene has CDR1 SNHLY and CDR2 FYNNEI. The CDR3 spans 13 residues. DNA for the CDR3: TGTGCCAGCTGGAGTTGGGGCACAGATACGCAGTATTTT. This encodes CASWSWGTDTQYF. The entire variable domain, with the rest obtained from reference TRBV2 and TRBJ2-3, is as follows: EPEVTQTPSHQVTQMGQEVILRCVPISNHLYFYWYRQILGQKVEFLVSFYNNEISEKSEIFDDQFSVERPDGSNFTLKIRSTKLEDSAMYFCASWSWGTDTQYFGPGTRLTVL.

The rearrangement joins TRBV29-1 to TRBJ2-7, with TRBD2 identical over 7 bases. V trimming: 7 bases; J trimming: 5 bases; junction bases outside the gene matches: 14. CDR3 length equals 14 residues. Per germline, CDR1 SQVTM and CDR2 ANQGSEA. The chain's CDR3 is CSASNSGGRDEQYF. CDR3 in DNA: TGCAGCGCTTCTAATTCCGGAGGGAGGGACGAGCAGTACTTC.

The chain is built from TRBV11-2 and TRBJ1-2; D is undetermined. Germline-derived CDR1 and CDR2 are SGHAT and FQNNGV. Between the trimmed V and J ends, which lost 0 bases and 8 bases, there was a span of 7 bases. The CDR3 has 12 amino acids. The DNA of the CDR3 is TGTGCCAGCAGCTTAGAGGGCCGCGGCTACACCTTC. It translates to CASSLEGRGYTF.

The chain combines TRBV2 with TRBJ2-7; 11 positions match TRBD1. The junction had 3 bases not matched to a gene; V was cut back by 3 bases and J by 2 bases. This CDR3 region has 15 residues. In germline, CDR1 is SNHLY, CDR2 FYNNEI. The CDR3 DNA reads as TGTGCCAGCAGTGAGGGACAGGGGGGGACCTACGAGCAGTACGTC. As protein: CASSEGQGGTYEQYV.

This clone was detected a few times. This rearrangement joins TRBV6-6 to TRBJ2-3, with 11 bases lining up with TRBD2. Unmatched junction bases numbered 1, after V lost 4 bases and J lost 4 bases. This CDR3 is 14 amino acids long. Germline V lookup: CDR1 MNHNY, CDR2 SVGAGI (reference sequence). The CDR3 is CASSLAGGPDTQYF. The DNA of the CDR3 is TGTGCCAGCAGTTTAGCGGGGGGGCCAGATACGCAGTATTTT.

The chain carries TRBV6-7 and TRBJ2-7, with D hard to call. TRBV6-7 is an ORF, and what it does is uncertain. The length of the CDR3 is 14 residues. Trimming left V 0 bases short and J 4 bases short, with 10 bases between. CDR3 nucleotide sequence: TGTGCCAGCAGTTACTCCCGAGATAAGTACGAGCAGTACTTC. Protein sequence: CASSYSRDKYEQYF.

The chain has TRBV5-3 and TRBJ2-7, with 7 bases fitting TRBD2. TRBV5-3 belongs to the ORF category, with a function that is uncertain. CDR3 length equals 17 residues. V lost 5 bases to trimming and J lost 3 bases; unmatched junction nucleotides: 17. This chain's CDR3 is CARRDYQRGSYYYEQYV. In DNA, the CDR3 is TGTGCCAGAAGGGACTACCAGCGGGGCTCCTACTACTACGAGCAGTACGTC.

In its sample, this clone was seen a few times. The chain has TRBV5-1 and TRBJ1-6; D may be TRBD1 (5 bases). The CDR3 is 14 amino acids. Trimming shortened V by 4 bases and J by 5 bases, and 10 bases separated the two germline ends. Germline-derived CDR1 and CDR2 are SGHRS and YFSETQ. The CDR3 is CASSPQGNNSPLHF. Here the CDR3 DNA reads TGCGCCAGCAGCCCCCAGGGAAATAATTCACCCCTCCACTTT.

The chain joins TRBV5-1 to TRBJ2-5; TRBD1 might be the D (6 bases). This CDR3 spans 17 amino acids. Germline V gene lookup returns CDR1 SGHRS and CDR2 YFSETQ. V gave up 0 bases and J gave up 4 bases, with 19 bases separating them. This chain's CDR3 is CASSLAQNARGRETQYF. CDR3 sequence (DNA): TGCGCCAGCAGCTTGGCTCAAAATGCCAGGGGTAGAGAGACCCAGTACTTC. Filled out from reference TRBV5-1 and TRBJ2-5, the complete variable domain reads KAGVTQTPRYLIKTRGQQVTLSCSPISGHRSVSWYQQTPGQGLQFLFEYFSETQRNKGNFPGRFSGRQFSNSRSEMNVSTLELGDSALYLCASSLAQNARGRETQYFGPGTRLLVL.

The rearrangement uses TRBV5-6 and TRBJ2-7; D gene unclear. From germline, CDR1 is SGHDT and CDR2 YYEEEE. The V end lost 1 base, the J end lost 0 bases, and 8 bases lay between the germline ends. This CDR3 is built from 14 residues. Here the CDR3 reads CASSLRGLSYEQYF. The CDR3 DNA sequence: TGTGCCAGCAGCTTGCGAGGCCTCTCCTACGAGCAGTACTTC.

This clone was observed a single time. J is TRBJ2-5 and V is TRBV7-6; the D gene is possibly TRBD2 (5 bases). The germline V gene encodes CDR1 SGHVS and CDR2 FNYEAQ. This CDR3 comprises 15 residues. V lost 5 bases to trimming and J lost 3 bases, with 16 bases between them. The CDR3 is CASSKPQPEEETQYF. The CDR3 DNA sequence: TGTGCCAGCAGCAAACCCCAACCGGAGGAAGAGACCCAGTACTTC. Looking up the rest from reference TRBV7-6 and TRBJ2-5 gives the full variable domain: GAGVSQSPRYKVTKRGQDVALRCDPISGHVSLYWYRQALGQGPEFLTYFNYEAQQDKSGLPNDRFSAERPEGSISTLTIQRTEQRDSAMYRCASSKPQPEEETQYFGPGTRLLVL.

This clone has just one count. The rearrangement joins TRBV5-6 to TRBJ2-7; D uncertain. Trimming shortened V by 1 base and J by 3 bases, and 5 bases separated the two germline ends. Looked up from germline, CDR1 is SGHDT and CDR2 is YYEEEE. The CDR3 extends over 12 amino acids. In nucleotides, the CDR3 is TGTGCCAGCAGCTTGTTCAACTACGAGCAGTACTTC. Amino acid sequence: CASSLFNYEQYF.

The V and J genes are TRBV11-3 and TRBJ2-2, with TRBD2 matching 8 bases. The germline gives CDR1 SGHNT, CDR2 YENEEA. The J segment lost 4 bases and the V segment lost 3 bases, leaving 7 bases of the junction unmatched. This CDR3 is built from 16 residues. Here the CDR3 DNA reads TGTGCCAGCAGCTTGACGGGGGGGCGAGGCACCGGGGAGCTGTTTTTT. It yields the protein CASSLTGGRGTGELFF.